This T cell receptor beta chain came from a study of T cell repertoires in cytomegalovirus infection. Study-level information: TCR beta signatures that were public indicated CMV infection and matching HLA type.

Broader study findings: Public TCR beta family frequency separated CMV-and-HLA carriers, including in an independent cohort. HLA-C-restricted CMV clonotypes gave the most frequent clonotype in two of eight donors.

Comments on this clonotype: The antigen is unknown.

V was clipped by 5 bases and J by 6 bases, with 8 bases between them. The CDR3 extends over 11 amino acids. From germline, CDR1 is SNHLY and CDR2 FYNNEI. TCRdb independently ran MiXCR on the reads; one entry per CDR3 protein. Counted here are some 300,000 distinct CDR3 sequences, roughly 15% occurring once; the ten biggest clones make up around 8.1%. Source material: PBMCs. The chain combines TRBV2 with TRBJ2-7; D gene ambiguous. The sequence derives from a human donor in good health (CMV status not recorded). Some clones in this sample may be carry-over from other donors' samples. Here the CDR3 DNA reads TGTGCCAGCAGTCCCTACGTCGAGCAGTACTTC. Encoded protein: CASSPYVEQYF.